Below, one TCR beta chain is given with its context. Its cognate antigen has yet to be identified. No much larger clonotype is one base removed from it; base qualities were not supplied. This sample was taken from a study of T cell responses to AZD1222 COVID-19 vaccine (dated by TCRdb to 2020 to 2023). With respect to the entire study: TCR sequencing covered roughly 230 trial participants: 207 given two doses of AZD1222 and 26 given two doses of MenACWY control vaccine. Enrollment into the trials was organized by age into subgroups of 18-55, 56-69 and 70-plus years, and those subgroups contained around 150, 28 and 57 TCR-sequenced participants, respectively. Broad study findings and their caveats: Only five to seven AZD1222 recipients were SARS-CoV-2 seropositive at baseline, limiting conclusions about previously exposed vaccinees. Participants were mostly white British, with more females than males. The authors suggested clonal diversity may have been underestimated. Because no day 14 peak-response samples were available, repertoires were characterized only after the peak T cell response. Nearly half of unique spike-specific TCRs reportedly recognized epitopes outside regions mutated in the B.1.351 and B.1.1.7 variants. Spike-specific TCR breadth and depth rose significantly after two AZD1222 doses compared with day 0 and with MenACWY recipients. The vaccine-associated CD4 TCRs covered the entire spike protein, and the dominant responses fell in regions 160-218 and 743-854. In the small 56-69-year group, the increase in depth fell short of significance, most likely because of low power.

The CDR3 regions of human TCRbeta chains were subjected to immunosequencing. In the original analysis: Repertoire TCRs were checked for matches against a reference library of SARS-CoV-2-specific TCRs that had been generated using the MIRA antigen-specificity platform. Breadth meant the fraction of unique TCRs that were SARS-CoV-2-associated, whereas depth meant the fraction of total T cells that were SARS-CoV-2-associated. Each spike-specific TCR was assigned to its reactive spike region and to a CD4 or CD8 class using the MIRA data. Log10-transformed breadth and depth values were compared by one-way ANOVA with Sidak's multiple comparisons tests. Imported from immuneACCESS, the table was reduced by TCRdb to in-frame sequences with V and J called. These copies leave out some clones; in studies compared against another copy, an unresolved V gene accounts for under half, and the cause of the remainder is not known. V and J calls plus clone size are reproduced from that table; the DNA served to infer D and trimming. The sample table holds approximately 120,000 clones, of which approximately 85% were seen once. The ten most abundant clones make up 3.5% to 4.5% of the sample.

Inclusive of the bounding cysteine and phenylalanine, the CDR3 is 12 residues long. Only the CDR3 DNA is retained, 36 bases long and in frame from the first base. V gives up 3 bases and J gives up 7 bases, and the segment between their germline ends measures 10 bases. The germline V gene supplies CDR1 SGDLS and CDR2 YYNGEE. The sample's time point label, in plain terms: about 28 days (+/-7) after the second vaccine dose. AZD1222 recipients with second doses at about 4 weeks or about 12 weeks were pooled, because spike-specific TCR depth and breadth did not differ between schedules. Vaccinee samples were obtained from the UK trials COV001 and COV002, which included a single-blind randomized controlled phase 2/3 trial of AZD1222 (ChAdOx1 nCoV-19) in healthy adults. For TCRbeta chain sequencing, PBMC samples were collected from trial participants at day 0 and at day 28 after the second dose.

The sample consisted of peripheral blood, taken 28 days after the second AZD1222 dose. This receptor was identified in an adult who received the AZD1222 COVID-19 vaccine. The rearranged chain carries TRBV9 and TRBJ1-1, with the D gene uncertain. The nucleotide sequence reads TGTGCCAGCAGCGCCGTAGCCGGTGAAGCTTTCTTT. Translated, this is CASSAVAGEAFF.